This T cell receptor beta chain was obtained from a study of control samples from healthy donors and cancer patients. Here immunoSEQ multiplex PCR was the method, and the copy in TCRdb shows in-frame clones only, minus some. This sample has roughly 200,000 clones, with just under 95% found just once. This CDR3 spans 13 amino acids. Trimming took off 2 bases at V and 5 bases at J, with 10 bases between the two ends. Germline V gives CDR1 SGHNT, CDR2 YYREEE (reference sequence). This clone appeared a few times. The specimen sequenced was blood. This chain uses TRBV5-4 with TRBJ2-5, with D perhaps TRBD2 (5 bases). The receptor was derived from a man in his fifties in good health. The CDR3 nucleotides are TGTGCCAGCAGCTTTACTAGTCGGGAGACCCAGTACTTC. Translating it yields CASSFTSRETQYF.